This entry is about one T cell receptor (beta chain). Its antigen remains unidentified. These data come from a study of T cells after yellow fever vaccination. Background on the study: Fractions with few cells were prepared using SMART-Seq v4 Ultra Low Input.

Findings and caveats of the study: Among all clonotypes, a small share was observed in both CD4 and CD8 compartments. Detected again after the booster were most primary-vaccination clones, at 95% to 98% CD4 and 88% CD8.

Germline V gene sequence: CDR1 SGHRS, CDR2 YFSETQ. V gave up 2 bases and J gave up 3 bases, with 18 bases separating them. The CDR3 loop spans 16 amino acids. They built TCR cDNA with 5'RACE template switching, a step that put in a universal primer site and UMIs. Each CDR3 protein gets one entry after TCRdb re-called the 5' RACE reads with MiXCR. This table has 550,000 to 750,000 distinct CDR3 sequences, roughly 13% appearing once. The sample consisted of PBMCs, taken on the day of the yellow fever booster vaccination. This clonotype was sampled from a young man who received the YFV17D yellow fever vaccine. This chain connects TRBV5-1 to TRBJ2-7, with D perhaps matching TRBD1 or TRBD2 (5 bases each). The CDR3 spells CASSLLGTEAGYEQYF. The CDR3 DNA is TGCGCCAGCAGCTTACTAGGGACCGAGGCGGGCTACGAGCAGTACTTC.